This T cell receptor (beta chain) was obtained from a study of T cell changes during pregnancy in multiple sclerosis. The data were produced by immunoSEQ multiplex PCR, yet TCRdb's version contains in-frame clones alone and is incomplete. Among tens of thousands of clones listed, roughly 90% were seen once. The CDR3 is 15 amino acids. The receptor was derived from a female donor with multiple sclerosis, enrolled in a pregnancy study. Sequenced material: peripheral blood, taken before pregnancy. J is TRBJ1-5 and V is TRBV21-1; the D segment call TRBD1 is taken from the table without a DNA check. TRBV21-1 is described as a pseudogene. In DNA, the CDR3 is TGTGCCAGCAGCCCCACCGGGACACTCAATCAGTCCCAGCATTTT. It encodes CASSPTGTLNQSQHF.